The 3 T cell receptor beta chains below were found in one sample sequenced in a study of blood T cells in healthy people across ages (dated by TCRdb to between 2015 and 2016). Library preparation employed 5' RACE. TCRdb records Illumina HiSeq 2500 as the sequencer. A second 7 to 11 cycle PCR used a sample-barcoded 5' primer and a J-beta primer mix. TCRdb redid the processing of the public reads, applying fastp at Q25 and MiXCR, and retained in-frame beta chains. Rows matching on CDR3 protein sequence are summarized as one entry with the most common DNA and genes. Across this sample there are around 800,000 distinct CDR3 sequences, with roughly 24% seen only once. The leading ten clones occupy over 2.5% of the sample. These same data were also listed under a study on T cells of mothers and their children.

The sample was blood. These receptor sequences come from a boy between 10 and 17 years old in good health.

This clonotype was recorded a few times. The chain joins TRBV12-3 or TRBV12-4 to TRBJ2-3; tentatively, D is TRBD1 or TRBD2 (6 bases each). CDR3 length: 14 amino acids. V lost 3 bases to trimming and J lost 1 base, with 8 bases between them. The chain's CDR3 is CASSFRGGTDTQYF. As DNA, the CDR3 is TGTGCCAGCAGTTTTAGGGGGGGCACAGATACGCAGTATTTT.

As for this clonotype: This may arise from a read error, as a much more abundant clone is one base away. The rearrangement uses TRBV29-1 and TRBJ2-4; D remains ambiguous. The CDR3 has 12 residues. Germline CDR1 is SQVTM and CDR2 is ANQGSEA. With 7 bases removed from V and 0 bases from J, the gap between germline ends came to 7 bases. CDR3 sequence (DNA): TGCAGCGCTGGAACAGCCAAAAACATTCAGTACTTC. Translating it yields CSAGTAKNIQYF.

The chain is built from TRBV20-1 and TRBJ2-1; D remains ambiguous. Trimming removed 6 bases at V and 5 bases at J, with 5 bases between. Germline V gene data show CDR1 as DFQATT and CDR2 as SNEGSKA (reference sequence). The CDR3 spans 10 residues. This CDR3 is CSAKNNEQFF. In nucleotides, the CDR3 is TGCAGTGCCAAGAACAATGAGCAGTTCTTC.